What follows are 24 T cell receptor beta chains derived from one specimen sequenced in a study of cytotoxic CD8 clonotypes in ibrutinib-treated CLL. Here immunoSEQ multiplex PCR was the method, and the copy in TCRdb shows in-frame clones only, minus some. The sample shows about 140,000 clones, 75% to 95% of them seen only once. The material sequenced was PBMCs, taken after 12 months of ibrutinib treatment. The receptors derive from a human donor with chronic lymphocytic leukemia.

The rearrangement links TRBV18 to TRBJ1-2; 8 positions agree with TRBD1. J lost 8 bases, V lost 5 bases, and 10 bases had no gene match. The CDR3 is made up of 14 amino acids. In germline, CDR1 is KGHSH, CDR2 LQKENI. Here the CDR3 DNA reads TGTGCCAGCTCAAAAGGGGACAGGCAAATCGGCTACACCTTC. This codes for CASSKGDRQIGYTF.

The chain uses TRBV5-1 and TRBJ2-5; D gene unclear. V was clipped by 3 bases and J by 3 bases, with 3 bases between them. CDR1 is SGHRS, CDR2 YFSETQ, per germline. This CDR3 comprises 11 residues. CDR3 in DNA: TGCGCCAGCAGCTGGGAAGAGACCCAGTACTTC. Its translation: CASSWEETQYF. The full variable domain, completed using reference TRBV5-1 and TRBJ2-5, is KAGVTQTPRYLIKTRGQQVTLSCSPISGHRSVSWYQQTPGQGLQFLFEYFSETQRNKGNFPGRFSGRQFSNSRSEMNVSTLELGDSALYLCASSWEETQYFGPGTRLLVL.

V and J are TRBV28 and TRBJ1-1; maybe TRBD1 (5 bases). The V end lost 6 bases, the J end lost 0 bases, and 17 bases lay between the germline ends. In germline, CDR1 is MDHEN, CDR2 SYDVKM. This CDR3 has 16 residues. CDR3 sequence (DNA): TGTGCCAGCAGCGTGGGGACTGCACAGATGAACACTGAAGCTTTCTTT. Protein sequence: CASSVGTAQMNTEAFF.

The chain recombines TRBV25-1 with TRBJ2-1; 7 bases line up with TRBD2. After removal of 1 base from V and 8 bases from J, the junction contained 8 bases not matched to a gene. CDR1 and CDR2 (germline): MGHDK, SYGVNS. The CDR3 is 15 residues long. The CDR3: CASSELGLDYHEQFF. The CDR3 DNA is TGTGCCAGCAGTGAATTAGGACTAGATTACCATGAGCAGTTCTTC.

With respect to this clone: Sequence at one end of the junction differs from germline and may be a read error. The chain is built from TRBV19 and TRBJ1-5, with D perhaps matching TRBD1 (5 bases). CDR1 and CDR2 from the germline V gene are LNHDA and SQIVND (reference sequence). This CDR3 is built from 16 residues. The CDR3 protein is CASSIGLTGPNEPQHF. The CDR3 nucleotides read TGTGCCAGTAGTATTGGGCTCACAGGTCCCAATGAGCCCCAGCATTTT.

The V and J genes are TRBV9 and TRBJ1-1; D possibly corresponds to TRBD1 (6 bases). The V end was cut by 3 bases, the J end by 5 bases, with 11 bases between. The CDR3 loop spans 13 amino acids. Germline V gives CDR1 SGDLS, CDR2 YYNGEE. The CDR3 here is CASSGRRGTEAFF. DNA of the CDR3: TGTGCCAGCAGCGGAAGAAGGGGGACTGAAGCTTTCTTT.

The V and J genes are TRBV2 and TRBJ2-2; 8 bases line up with TRBD2. CDR3 size: 13 residues. The J segment lost 5 bases and the V segment lost 8 bases, leaving 4 bases of the junction unmatched. CDR1 and CDR2 from the germline V gene are SNHLY and FYNNEI. The CDR3 DNA is TGTGCCAGCGGAGCGGGGGAGACCGGGGAGCTGTTTTTT. It codes for CASGAGETGELFF.

This chain connects TRBV19 to TRBJ1-2; 11 bases line up with TRBD1. With 6 bases clipped from V and 4 bases from J, the junction kept 1 base outside the gene matches. The germline gives CDR1 LNHDA, CDR2 SQIVND (reference sequence). The CDR3 runs 13 residues. Here the CDR3 reads CASRDRGLYGYTF. As DNA, the CDR3 is TGTGCCAGTAGGGACAGGGGGCTCTATGGCTACACCTTC.

The V gene is TRBV5-4, the J gene TRBJ1-1; 7 bases align to TRBD1. The junction had 2 bases not matched to a gene; V was cut back by 3 bases and J by 6 bases. The CDR3 covers 12 residues. Germline V lookup: CDR1 SGHNT, CDR2 YYREEE (reference sequence). CDR3 region: CASSSGQAEAFF. DNA of the CDR3: TGTGCCAGCAGCTCCGGACAGGCTGAAGCTTTCTTT.

Remarks on this clone: At one boundary the junction diverges from the germline segment, which might be a read error. The chain couples TRBV28 to TRBJ2-3, with 10 bases lining up with TRBD2. Germline V gene lookup returns CDR1 MDHEN and CDR2 SYDVKM. There are 15 residues in the CDR3. In DNA, the CDR3 is TGTGCCAGCAGTTTGGCTAGCGGGGGCACTGATACGCAGTATTTT. It is translated as CASSLASGGTDTQYF.

The genes are TRBV7-9 and TRBJ2-7; D might be TRBD2 (6 bases). This CDR3 has 13 amino acids. The germline V gene has CDR1 SEHNR and CDR2 FQNEAQ (reference sequence). V lost 5 bases and J 1 base, leaving 9 bases between the germline ends. Here the CDR3 reads CASSADYSYEQYF. Written as DNA, the CDR3 is TGTGCCAGCAGCGCGGACTATTCCTACGAGCAGTACTTC.

V is TRBV10-1 and J is TRBJ2-5, with D tentatively TRBD2 (5 bases). Germline V gives CDR1 WNHNN, CDR2 SYGVQD (reference sequence). V lost 8 bases and J lost 1, with 17 bases in between. The CDR3 is 15 amino acids. Written as DNA, the CDR3 is TGCGCCAGCCTTAACCCCCCGGGGATCCAAGAGACCCAGTACTTC. It codes for CASLNPPGIQETQYF.

As DNA, the CDR3 is TGTGCCAGCAGCTTGCGGGACGGCTACTACGAGCAGTACTTC. Its translation: CASSLRDGYYEQYF. The genes are TRBV5-4 and TRBJ2-7; D tentatively reads TRBD1 or TRBD2 (5 bases each). The V end was cut by 1 base, the J end by 3 bases, with 11 bases between. This CDR3 contains 14 residues. The germline V gene encodes CDR1 SGHNT and CDR2 YYREEE (reference sequence).

V is TRBV10-1 and J is TRBJ1-5; no definite D call. This CDR3 is 13 amino acids long. The V end lost 4 bases, the J end lost 8 bases, and 12 bases lay between the germline ends. CDR1 WNHNN and CDR2 SYGVQD come from the germline V gene (reference sequence). The chain's CDR3 is CASSGHSSEPQHF. CDR3 DNA: TGCGCCAGCAGTGGACATTCCAGCGAGCCCCAGCATTTT.

This sequence joins TRBV29-1 and TRBJ1-3; D is undetermined. CDR3 length: 12 residues. Looked up from germline, CDR1 is SQVTM and CDR2 is ANQGSEA. V gave up 6 bases and J gave up 8 bases, with 14 bases separating them. The CDR3 reads CSVRTPGDTIYF. CDR3 DNA: TGCAGCGTGAGGACCCCGGGAGACACCATATATTTT.

J is TRBJ2-7 and V is TRBV7-2, with 12 bases identical to TRBD2. This CDR3 has 13 amino acids. V lost 5 bases to trimming and J lost 4 bases; unmatched junction nucleotides: 0. CDR1 is SGHTA and CDR2 is FQGNSA in the germline V gene. The CDR3 sequence: CASSTSGRYEQYF. In nucleotides, the CDR3 is TGTGCCAGCAGCACTAGCGGGAGGTACGAGCAGTACTTC.

This chain uses TRBV6-6 with TRBJ2-1, with D hard to call. V was shortened by 5 bases and J by 9 bases, with 23 bases between the two germline ends. CDR3 length equals 16 residues. Germline assignment: CDR1 MNHNY and CDR2 SVGAGI (reference sequence). For the CDR3, the DNA is TGTGCCAGCAGTGCCGCGGTGTCTGGGCGACTTCTTGAGCAGTTCTTC. It codes for CASSAAVSGRLLEQFF.

With respect to this clone: The junction departs from the called germline gene at one end, perhaps through a read error. The V and J genes are TRBV9 and TRBJ2-2; 7 nucleotides align to TRBD2. CDR1 and CDR2 from the germline V gene are SGDLS and YYNGEE. The CDR3 loop spans 16 amino acids. CDR3 region: CASTVDASGNTGELFF. CDR3 sequence (DNA): TGTGCCAGCACCGTAGATGCTAGCGGGAACACCGGGGAGCTGTTTTTT.

This chain uses TRBV5-5 with TRBJ2-7, with no clear D. Per germline, CDR1 SGHKS and CDR2 YYEKEE (reference sequence). The V gene lost 0 bases and the J gene lost 1 base, with 11 bases spanning the gap. The CDR3 is 15 amino acids. The CDR3 loop reads CASSLGQAKSYEQYF. The CDR3 DNA is TGTGCCAGCAGCTTGGGACAAGCAAAGTCCTACGAGCAGTACTTC.

The chain links TRBV7-2 to TRBJ2-5; TRBD2 aligns across 16 bases. Germline-derived CDR1 and CDR2 are SGHTA and FQGNSA. This CDR3 region has 16 residues. V shed 5 bases and J 2 bases; nucleotides not matched to a gene: 2. As DNA, the CDR3 is TGTGCCAGCAGCCCGGGACTAGCGGGAGGGCAAGAGACCCAGTACTTC. This sequence encodes CASSPGLAGGQETQYF.

The count of this clone is one. The chain combines TRBV2 with TRBJ1-5, with D possibly TRBD1 on 5 matching bases. This CDR3 is 13 amino acids long. With 7 bases removed from V and 6 bases from J, the gap between germline ends came to 13 bases. CDR1 is SNHLY, CDR2 FYNNEI, per germline. This CDR3 is CASIMGEGQPQHF. CDR3 nucleotide sequence: TGTGCCAGCATCATGGGGGAGGGTCAGCCCCAGCATTTT. The variable domain in full, completed from reference TRBV2 and TRBJ1-5, reads EPEVTQTPSHQVTQMGQEVILRCVPISNHLYFYWYRQILGQKVEFLVSFYNNEISEKSEIFDDQFSVERPDGSNFTLKIRSTKLEDSAMYFCASIMGEGQPQHFGDGTRLSIL.

The rearrangement uses TRBV7-9 and TRBJ2-7; TRBD1 or TRBD2 may be the D gene (5 bases each). Germline CDR1 and CDR2: SEHNR and FQNEAQ (reference sequence). The V gene lost 3 bases and the J gene lost 4 bases, with 19 bases spanning the gap. This CDR3 is built from 16 residues. CDR3 region: CASSFNFGTGVYEQYF. CDR3 coding DNA: TGTGCCAGCAGCTTCAATTTCGGGACGGGTGTTTACGAGCAGTACTTC. The full variable domain, completed using reference TRBV7-9 and TRBJ2-7, is DTGVSQNPRHKITKRGQNVTFRCDPISEHNRLYWYRQTLGQGPEFLTYFQNEAQLEKSRLLSDRFSAERPKGSFSTLEIQRTEQGDSAMYLCASSFNFGTGVYEQYFGPGTRLTVT.

This chain links TRBV30 with TRBJ1-2; D is perhaps TRBD1 (6 bases). Germline CDR1 is GTSNPN and CDR2 is SVGIG (reference sequence). The CDR3 extends over 12 amino acids. The CDR3 is CVKQGRNYGYTF. The CDR3 nucleotides are TGTGTTAAGCAGGGGAGGAACTATGGCTACACCTTC. Full variable domain (outside the CDR3, taken from reference TRBV30 and TRBJ1-2): SQTIHQWPATLVQPVGSPLSLECTVEGTSNPNLYWYRQAAGRGLQLLFYSVGIGQISSEVPQNLSASRPQDRQFILSSKKLLLSDSGFYLCVKQGRNYGYTFGSGTRLTVV.

V usage is TRBV19 and J usage is TRBJ2-7, with 8 nucleotides matching TRBD2. The CDR3 runs 17 residues. V trimming: 2 bases; J trimming: 3 bases; junction bases outside the gene matches: 12. Germline V gene sequence: CDR1 LNHDA, CDR2 SQIVND (reference sequence). The CDR3 loop is CASSIRGSLAGFYEQYF. The CDR3 DNA follows: TGTGCCAGTAGTATAAGGGGCAGTCTAGCGGGCTTCTACGAGCAGTACTTC.